The 16 T cell receptor beta chains below all came from one sample that was sequenced in a study of blood T cell repertoires in COVID-19. The method was immunoSEQ multiplex PCR; TCRdb's version includes in-frame clones alone and lacks a portion of them. The sample has about 160,000 clones; 85% are singletons. Input material: peripheral blood. Receptors were obtained from a human donor with acute or convalescent COVID-19. The donor label of this sample is uncertain.

The chain joins TRBV27 to TRBJ2-7; possibly TRBD1 for D (5 bases). The CDR3 spans 15 residues. The V gene's germline CDR1 is MNHEY and CDR2 SMNVEV (reference sequence). V was pared by 5 bases and J by 0 bases, with 14 bases between. CDR3 protein: CASSLGVGNSYEQYF. DNA of the CDR3: TGTGCCAGCAGTCTAGGGGTGGGAAACTCCTACGAGCAGTACTTC.

This rearrangement joins TRBV15 to TRBJ1-1; tentative D call: TRBD1 (5 bases). The CDR3 covers 13 residues. Germline V lookup: CDR1 LNHNV, CDR2 YYDKDF (reference sequence). V lost 3 bases, J lost 1 base, and 6 bases lay in between. The CDR3 region has the DNA TGTGCCACCAGCAGGGGGGGGAACACTGAAGCTTTCTTT. Residues: CATSRGGNTEAFF. The variable domain in full, completed from reference TRBV15 and TRBJ1-1, reads DAMVIQNPRYQVTQFGKPVTLSCSQTLNHNVMYWYQQKSSQAPKLLFHYYDKDFNNEADTPDNFQSRRPNTSFCFLDIRSPGLGDTAMYLCATSRGGNTEAFFGQGTRLTVV.

The chain links TRBV5-1 to TRBJ2-3, with 8 bases that match TRBD2. Germline CDR1 reads SGHRS; CDR2 reads YFSETQ. The V segment lost 0 bases and the J segment 3 bases; nucleotides outside the gene matches: 3. CDR3 length: 15 residues. In nucleotides, the CDR3 is TGCGCCAGCAGCTTGGGTAGCGGGGCAACAGATACGCAGTATTTT. Translated: CASSLGSGATDTQYF.

The chain recombines TRBV7-3 with TRBJ1-2; the D is unclear. With 5 bases removed from V and 6 bases from J, the gap between germline ends came to 16 bases. Germline V gene sequence: CDR1 SGHTA, CDR2 FQGTGA. The CDR3 has 14 amino acids. CDR3 DNA sequence: TGTGCCAGCAGCCCGGATACTATTTCCGATGGCTACACCTTC. It is translated as CASSPDTISDGYTF.

The rearrangement joins TRBV4-3 to TRBJ1-2, with D possibly matching TRBD1 (5 bases). The V and J ends lost 3 bases and 3 bases respectively, with 17 bases between them. The germline CDR1 and CDR2 sequences are LGHNA and YSLEER. This CDR3 comprises 16 residues. The DNA for the CDR3 is TGCGCCAGCAGCCACCAAATCCGCCAGGGTGACTATGGCTACACCTTC. Translation: CASSHQIRQGDYGYTF.

The V gene is TRBV15, the J gene TRBJ2-1; D perhaps matches TRBD1 (6 bases). The CDR3 has 13 residues. CDR1 and CDR2 (germline): LNHNV, YYDKDF (reference sequence). V dropped 2 bases and J dropped 9 bases, with 11 bases sitting between them. Here the CDR3 DNA reads TGTGCCACCAGCAGAAAACAGGGTGGTGAGCAGTTCTTC. It is translated as CATSRKQGGEQFF.

The chain couples TRBV19 to TRBJ1-2; D may be TRBD1 (5 bases). From germline, CDR1 is LNHDA and CDR2 SQIVND (reference sequence). The ends were cut back, 5 bases at V and 5 bases at J, with 21 bases in the middle. The CDR3 has 16 residues. The CDR3 sequence is CASSARGTLRQYGYTF. In nucleotides, the CDR3 is TGTGCCAGTAGTGCTCGCGGGACCCTCAGGCAGTATGGCTACACCTTC.

This clone turned up a few times. CDR3 nucleotide sequence: TGCGCCAGCAGCTGGGGCAGGGCGAACACTGAAGCTTTCTTT. Translating gives CASSWGRANTEAFF. The chain uses TRBV4-1 and TRBJ1-1, with D perhaps TRBD1 (5 bases). This CDR3 is built from 14 residues. CDR1 is MGHRA and CDR2 is YSYEKL in the germline V gene. V was cut by 5 bases and J by 1 base, with 11 bases left in between.

The rearrangement links TRBV5-4 to TRBJ1-2; tentatively, D is TRBD1 (5 bases). The CDR3 loop spans 13 amino acids. Deletions cut 4 bases from V and 7 bases from J, with 14 bases between. Germline-derived CDR1 and CDR2 are SGHNT and YYREEE (reference sequence). The CDR3 here is CASSAQGWGGYTF. The CDR3 nucleotides are TGTGCCAGCAGCGCGCAGGGATGGGGTGGCTACACCTTC.

CDR3 bases: TGTGCCAGCAGCTTAGCTCCCGGACAGGGGGTTGGGAACACTGAAGCTTTCTTT. Encoded protein: CASSLAPGQGVGNTEAFF. The J gene is TRBJ1-1, the V gene TRBV7-2, with 10 bases that match TRBD1. V lost 0 bases to trimming and J lost 1 base; unmatched junction nucleotides: 8. This CDR3 comprises 18 residues. The germline V gene has CDR1 SGHTA and CDR2 FQGNSA.

V gene TRBV6-5 combines with J gene TRBJ1-1; 7 nucleotides line up with TRBD1. The V segment lost 0 bases and the J segment 10 bases; nucleotides outside the gene matches: 8. CDR3 length: 14 amino acids. CDR1 is MNHEY and CDR2 is SVGAGI in the germline V gene. DNA of the CDR3: TGTGCCAGCAGTTACTCGAGGGGGCAGTCTCGAGCTTTCTTT. This codes for CASSYSRGQSRAFF.

This sequence joins TRBV12-3 or TRBV12-4 and TRBJ2-3, with a tentative D call TRBD1 (6 bases). The CDR3 has 13 amino acids. Deletions cut 2 bases from V and 5 bases from J, with 8 bases between. The CDR3 coding sequence is TGTGCCAGCAGTTTACAGGGGCAAGATACGCAGTATTTT. Protein sequence: CASSLQGQDTQYF.

J is TRBJ2-3 and V is TRBV4-3, with TRBD1 matching over 12 bases. With V trimmed by 0 bases and J by 7 bases, 11 bases remained unmatched. This CDR3 has 18 amino acids. Germline lookup yields CDR1 LGHNA and CDR2 YSLEER. This CDR3 reads CASSQDRAGQGAPHTQYF. The CDR3 DNA reads TGCGCCAGCAGCCAAGATAGGGCGGGACAGGGGGCGCCGCATACGCAGTATTTT.

The chain has TRBV18 and TRBJ1-6, with D hard to call. Trimming cost V 4 bases and J 5 bases, with 9 bases left between them. Germline loops: CDR1 KGHSH, CDR2 LQKENI. The CDR3 has 14 amino acids. The CDR3: CASSQDGDNSPLHF. The DNA for the CDR3 is TGTGCCAGCTCACAGGACGGGGATAATTCACCCCTCCACTTT.

The chain carries TRBV11-2 and TRBJ2-2; possible D gene TRBD1, 6 bases. Trimming took off 8 bases at V and 0 bases at J, with 10 bases between the two ends. Germline CDR1 is SGHAT and CDR2 is FQNNGV. The CDR3 contains 14 residues. This CDR3 is CASFQGTNTGELFF. The DNA of the CDR3 is TGTGCCAGCTTCCAGGGGACGAACACCGGGGAGCTGTTTTTT.

The chain has TRBV6-4 and TRBJ2-3; the match to TRBD2 covers 9 bases. V was pared by 2 bases and J by 1 base, with 4 bases of the junction left unmatched. Looked up from germline, CDR1 is MRHNA and CDR2 is SNTAGT. This CDR3 is 16 amino acids long. CDR3: CASSDKASGGTDTQYF. CDR3 sequence (DNA): TGTGCCAGCAGTGACAAAGCTAGCGGGGGCACAGATACGCAGTATTTT.